This TCR beta chain was found in a study of shared clonotypes between healthy human individuals. All of the donors resided in Nashville, Tennessee, and each was a Caucasian adult. Original processing notes: Without quality scores, immunoSEQ junctional reads could not be filtered like full-length reads. Some clones are missing from TCRdb's copy, which holds only in-frame ones; the method was immunoSEQ multiplex PCR. The V and J calls and the clone size are those of that table, but D and trimming were determined from the DNA. The profile covers approximately 500,000 clones, with approximately 85% appearing a single time and 13% taken by the ten largest. This CDR3 contains 16 residues. The V gene's germline CDR1 is LNHDA and CDR2 SQIVND (reference sequence). V lost 3 bases to trimming and J lost 3 bases; unmatched junction nucleotides: 9.

The sample comprised PBMCs. The rearrangement links TRBV19 to TRBJ2-3, with TRBD2 matching over 7 bases. The TCR sequence derives from a woman between 35 and 50 years old in good health. Some clones in this sample may be carry-over from other donors' samples. CDR3 region: CASSIRRERLTDTQYF. The CDR3 DNA is TGTGCCAGTAGTATTAGGCGGGAGCGGTTGACAGATACGCAGTATTTT.